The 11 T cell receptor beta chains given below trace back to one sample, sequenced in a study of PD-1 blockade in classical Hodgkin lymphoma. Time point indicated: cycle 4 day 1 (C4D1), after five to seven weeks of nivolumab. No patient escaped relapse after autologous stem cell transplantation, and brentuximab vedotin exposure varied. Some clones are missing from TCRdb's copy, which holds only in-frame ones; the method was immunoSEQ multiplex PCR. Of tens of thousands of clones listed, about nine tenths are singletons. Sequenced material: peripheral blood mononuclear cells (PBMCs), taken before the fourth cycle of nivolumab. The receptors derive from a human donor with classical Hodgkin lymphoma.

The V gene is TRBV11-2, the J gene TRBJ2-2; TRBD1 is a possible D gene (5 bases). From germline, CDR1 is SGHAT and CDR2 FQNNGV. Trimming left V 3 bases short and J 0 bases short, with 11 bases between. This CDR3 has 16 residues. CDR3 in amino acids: CASSFGRAANTGELFF. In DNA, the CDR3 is TGTGCCAGCAGCTTCGGCAGGGCGGCGAACACCGGGGAGCTGTTTTTT.

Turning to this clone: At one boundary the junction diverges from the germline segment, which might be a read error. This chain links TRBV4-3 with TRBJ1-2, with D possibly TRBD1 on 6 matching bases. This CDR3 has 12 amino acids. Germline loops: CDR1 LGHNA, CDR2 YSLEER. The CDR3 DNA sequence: TGCGCCAGCAGCCATGCCCAGGGGTGGAAGGCCTTC. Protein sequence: CASSHAQGWKAF.

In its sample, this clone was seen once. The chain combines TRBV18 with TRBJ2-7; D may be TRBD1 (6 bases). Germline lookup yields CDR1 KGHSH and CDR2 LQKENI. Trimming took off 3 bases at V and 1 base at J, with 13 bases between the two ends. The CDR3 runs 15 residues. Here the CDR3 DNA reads TGTGCCAGCTCACCCGAGGACAGATCATCCTACGAGCAGTACTTC. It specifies CASSPEDRSSYEQYF.

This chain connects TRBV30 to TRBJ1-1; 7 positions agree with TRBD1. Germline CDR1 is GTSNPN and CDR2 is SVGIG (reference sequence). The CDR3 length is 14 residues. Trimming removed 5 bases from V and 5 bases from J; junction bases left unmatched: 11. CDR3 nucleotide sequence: TGTGCCTGGCGCATCAGGGGGAAAAGGACTGAAGCTTTCTTT. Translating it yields CAWRIRGKRTEAFF.

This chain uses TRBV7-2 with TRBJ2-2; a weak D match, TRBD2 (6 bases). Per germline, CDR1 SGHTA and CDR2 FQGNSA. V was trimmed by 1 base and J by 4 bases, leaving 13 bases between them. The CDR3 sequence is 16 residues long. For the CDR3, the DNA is TGTGCCAGCAGCTTAGTCGGAGGGTGGAGCACCGGGGAGCTGTTTTTT. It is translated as CASSLVGGWSTGELFF.

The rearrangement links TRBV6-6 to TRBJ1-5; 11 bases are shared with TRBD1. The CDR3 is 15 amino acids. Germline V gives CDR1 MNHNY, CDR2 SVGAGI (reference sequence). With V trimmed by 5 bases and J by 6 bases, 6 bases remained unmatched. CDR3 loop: CASSGGQGATQPQHF. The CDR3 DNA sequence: TGTGCCAGCAGTGGCGGACAGGGGGCCACTCAGCCCCAGCATTTT.

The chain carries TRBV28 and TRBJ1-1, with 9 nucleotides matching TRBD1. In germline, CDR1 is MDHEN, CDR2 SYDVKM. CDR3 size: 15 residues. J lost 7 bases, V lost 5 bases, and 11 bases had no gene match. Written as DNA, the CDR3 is TGTGCCAGCAGTGGGGGGACAGGGCTTATTAGTGAAGCTTTCTTT. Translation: CASSGGTGLISEAFF.

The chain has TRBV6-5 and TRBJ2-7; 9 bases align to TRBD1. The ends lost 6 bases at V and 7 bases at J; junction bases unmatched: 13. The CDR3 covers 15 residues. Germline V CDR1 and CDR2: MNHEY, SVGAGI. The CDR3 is CASSPAPGQGKEQYF. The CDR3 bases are TGTGCCAGCAGCCCTGCTCCGGGACAGGGAAAGGAGCAGTACTTC.

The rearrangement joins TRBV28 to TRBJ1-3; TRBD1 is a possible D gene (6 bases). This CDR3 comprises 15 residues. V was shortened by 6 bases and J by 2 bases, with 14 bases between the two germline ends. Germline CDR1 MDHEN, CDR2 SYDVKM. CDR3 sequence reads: CASSPVWTAGNTIYF. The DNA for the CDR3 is TGTGCCAGCAGCCCCGTCTGGACAGCTGGAAACACCATATATTTT.

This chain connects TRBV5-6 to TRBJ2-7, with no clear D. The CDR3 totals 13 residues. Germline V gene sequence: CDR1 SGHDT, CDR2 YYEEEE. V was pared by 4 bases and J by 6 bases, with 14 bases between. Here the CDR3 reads CASSRASESEQYF. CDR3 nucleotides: TGTGCCAGCAGCCGGGCCAGCGAAAGCGAGCAGTACTTC.

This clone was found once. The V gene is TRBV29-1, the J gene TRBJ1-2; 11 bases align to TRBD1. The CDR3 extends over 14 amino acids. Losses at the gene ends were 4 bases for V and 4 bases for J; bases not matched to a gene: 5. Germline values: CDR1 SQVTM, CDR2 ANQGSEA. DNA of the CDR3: TGCAGCGTTGTGGACAGGGGGCAGTTCTATGGCTACACCTTC. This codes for CSVVDRGQFYGYTF.